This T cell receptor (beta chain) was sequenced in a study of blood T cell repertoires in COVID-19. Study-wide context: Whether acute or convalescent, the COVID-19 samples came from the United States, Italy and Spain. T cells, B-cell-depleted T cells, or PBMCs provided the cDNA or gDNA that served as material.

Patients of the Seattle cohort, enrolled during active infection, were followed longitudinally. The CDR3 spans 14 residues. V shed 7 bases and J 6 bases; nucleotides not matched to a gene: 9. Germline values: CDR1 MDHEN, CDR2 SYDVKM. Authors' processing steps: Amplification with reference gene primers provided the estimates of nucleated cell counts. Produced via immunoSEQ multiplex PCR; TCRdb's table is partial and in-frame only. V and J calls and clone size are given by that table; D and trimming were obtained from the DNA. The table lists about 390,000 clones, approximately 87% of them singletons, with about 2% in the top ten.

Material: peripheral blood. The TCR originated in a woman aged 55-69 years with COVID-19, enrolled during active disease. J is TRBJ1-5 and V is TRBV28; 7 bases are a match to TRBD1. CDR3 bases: TGTGCCAGCACCGCGACAGGGACGGGTCAGCCCCAGCATTTT. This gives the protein CASTATGTGQPQHF.